The T cell receptor beta chain described here comes from a study of cytomegalovirus exposure and HLA in healthy donors. Study results and caveats: A later analysis appeared to link common viral pathogens to several of the most significant clusters.

PCR primers comprised 60 Vbeta and 13 Jbeta primers. This table comes from immunoSEQ multiplex PCR, and its TCRdb copy is limited to in-frame clones, with some not included. This sample has under 200,000 clones; about four fifths occur once, and the top ten carry roughly 0.38%. V lost 8 bases, J lost 2 bases, and 14 bases lay in between. CDR3 length: 14 amino acids. Looked up from germline, CDR1 is LNHNV and CDR2 is YYDKDF (reference sequence). For this clone: The antigen is not known.

Sequencing used PBMCs. This sequence joins TRBV15 and TRBJ2-3; the D gene is possibly TRBD1 (5 bases). The TCR originated in a boy between 2 and 10 years old in good health and CMV-seronegative. CDR3 nucleotide sequence: TGTGCCACCCGGGTCCAGGGAAACACAGATACGCAGTATTTT. It is translated as CATRVQGNTDTQYF.